This TCR beta chain was observed in a study of shared clonotypes between healthy human individuals. Study information: Sampling drew on donors who were a couple of women and a few men aged 18 to 49.

Of note for this clone: The antigen remains undetermined. Within the sample, other DNA sequences also encode this same CDR3.

It was CD45RO-negative cells, positively selected for CCR7, that made up naive CD8 cells, with terminally differentiated effector memory CD45RA+ cells excluded. Over several immunoSEQ plates, each subset's genomic DNA was distributed in even portions. Using immunoSEQ multiplex PCR, the repertoire was profiled, and TCRdb retains in-frame clones only, with some absent. The data show millions of clones, approximately 94% seen once. The study's findings and limits: Non-shared clonotypes displayed generation probabilities falling below those of clonotypes present in all four donors. Incomplete sequencing of sorted subsets was indicated by rarefaction despite large depth.

The receptor's source is a man aged 18 to 35 in good health. Input material: naive CD8+ T cells sorted from blood.

The CDR3 spells CASSYGGGPSETQYF. As DNA, the CDR3 is TGTGCCAGCAGTTACGGGGGGGGCCCCTCCGAGACCCAGTACTTC. V gene TRBV6-5 combines with J gene TRBJ2-5; maybe TRBD2 (7 bases). The CDR3 runs 15 residues. Germline V gene lookup returns CDR1 MNHEY and CDR2 SVGAGI. The V and J ends lost 2 bases and 5 bases respectively, with 15 bases between them.